A single sample is the source of the 23 T cell receptor beta chains below, sequenced in a study of shared clonotypes between healthy human individuals. Sequenced by immunoSEQ multiplex PCR; TCRdb stores in-frame clones only, minus some. The sample has fewer than 600,000 clones, 79% seen once. The sequencing input was PBMCs. The receptors derive from a woman aged 40 to 50 in good health. Some clones in this sample may be carry-over from other donors' samples.

V gene TRBV7-3 combines with J gene TRBJ2-2; the D gene is possibly TRBD2 (6 bases). The CDR3 totals 16 residues. Looked up from germline, CDR1 is SGHTA and CDR2 is FQGTGA. The V end was cut by 2 bases, the J end by 5 bases, with 15 bases between. The CDR3, as DNA: TGTGCCAGCAGCTTAGGGGCGGGAATAGGGACCGGGGAGCTGTTTTTT. Translated, it gives CASSLGAGIGTGELFF.

This clone was observed a single time. V is TRBV11-2 and J is TRBJ2-3; 7 positions agree with TRBD2. There are 15 residues in the CDR3. Germline CDR1 and CDR2: SGHAT and FQNNGV. The V and J ends lost 2 bases and 0 bases, in that order; junction bases with no gene match: 2. CDR3 DNA: TGTGCCAGCAGCTTAACTAGCGTTAGCACAGATACGCAGTATTTT. This sequence encodes CASSLTSVSTDTQYF.

The rearrangement links TRBV5-6 to TRBJ2-7; 8 nucleotides line up with TRBD2. After removal of 4 bases from V and 6 bases from J, the junction contained 9 bases not matched to a gene. Germline V CDR1 and CDR2: SGHDT, YYEEEE. The CDR3 consists of 14 residues. As DNA, the CDR3 is TGTGCCAGCAGCACGGCCGGGGGGGCGGGCGAGCAGTACTTC. This encodes CASSTAGGAGEQYF.

On this clone: One base separates it from a far larger clone, so it is likely a read error. The CDR3 nucleotides are TGTGCCTGGAGTCGGACTACGTTACATGAGCAGCTCTTC. Protein product: CAWSRTTLHEQLF. The chain couples TRBV30 to TRBJ2-1; weak D call: TRBD2 (6 bases). This CDR3 is built from 13 residues. The germline V gene has CDR1 GTSNPN and CDR2 SVGIG (reference sequence).

The chain employs TRBV30 and TRBJ1-4, with 10 bases aligning to TRBD1. The germline CDR1 and CDR2 sequences are GTSNPN and SVGIG (reference sequence). This CDR3 region has 14 residues. J lost 7 bases, V lost 4 bases, and 6 bases had no gene match. DNA of the CDR3: TGTGCCTGGACGTCCGGGACAGGGGTTGAAAAACTGTTTTTT. It encodes CAWTSGTGVEKLFF.

The rearrangement links TRBV4-2 to TRBJ1-1; D call uncertain. CDR1 and CDR2 from the germline V gene are LGHNA and YNFKEQ. The CDR3 runs 16 residues. V lost 1 base and J 2 bases, leaving 14 bases between the germline ends. CDR3 DNA: TGTGCCAGCAGCCAAGGGGTGGGCACAACTAACACTGAAGCTTTCTTT. It is translated as CASSQGVGTTNTEAFF.

This clone showed up just once. V and J are TRBV11-2 and TRBJ2-1; possible D gene TRBD2, 6 bases. CDR1 and CDR2 from the germline V gene are SGHAT and FQNNGV. CDR3 length equals 14 residues. V was shortened by 1 base and J by 7 bases, with 11 bases between the two germline ends. The CDR3: CASSLAGDGNEQFF. In DNA form, the CDR3 reads TGTGCCAGCAGCTTAGCGGGAGATGGAAATGAGCAGTTCTTC.

V gene TRBV18 combines with J gene TRBJ2-7; TRBD1 agrees at 8 bases. J was trimmed by 7 bases and V by 3 bases; bases with no gene match: 14. The CDR3 contains 16 residues. The germline V gene encodes CDR1 KGHSH and CDR2 LQKENI. This CDR3 is CASSPPGSGGLREQYF. In DNA, the CDR3 is TGTGCCAGCTCACCCCCCGGGTCAGGGGGCTTGCGGGAGCAGTACTTC.

This chain links TRBV6-5 with TRBJ2-1; 9 bases align to TRBD2. J gave up 6 bases and V 6 bases, and 6 bases lay outside the gene matches. This CDR3 has 14 amino acids. Per germline, CDR1 MNHEY and CDR2 SVGAGI. CDR3 in amino acids: CASRAGAGGNEQFF. The CDR3 DNA follows: TGTGCCAGCAGAGCGGGAGCGGGGGGCAATGAGCAGTTCTTC.

The V and J genes are TRBV19 and TRBJ2-3; D is uncertain. This CDR3 contains 13 residues. CDR1 is LNHDA and CDR2 is SQIVND in the germline V gene (reference sequence). V lost 5 bases and J lost 3, with 9 bases in between. The CDR3 here is CASSRIGTDTQYF. The CDR3 DNA sequence: TGTGCCAGTAGTCGGATTGGGACAGATACGCAGTATTTT.

The rearrangement joins TRBV10-3 to TRBJ2-1; 7 bases are shared with TRBD2. The CDR3 runs to 16 residues. Germline assignment: CDR1 ENHRY and CDR2 SYGVKD. The J segment lost 4 bases and the V segment lost 2 bases, leaving 8 bases of the junction unmatched. The CDR3 sequence: CAISEAASGYYNEQFF. CDR3 DNA: TGTGCCATCAGTGAGGCTGCTAGCGGTTATTACAATGAGCAGTTCTTC.

V gene TRBV10-2 combines with J gene TRBJ1-3, with no clear D. Trimming left V 7 bases short and J 1 base short, with 8 bases between. The CDR3 runs to 13 residues. The germline V gene encodes CDR1 WSHSY and CDR2 SAAADI. Here the CDR3 reads CASMAGSGNTIYF. The CDR3 region has the DNA TGCGCCAGCATGGCGGGATCTGGAAACACCATATATTTT.

The chain joins TRBV11-2 to TRBJ1-1, with no clear D. V lost 5 bases and J lost 0, with 10 bases in between. The germline V gene has CDR1 SGHAT and CDR2 FQNNGV. The CDR3 totals 14 residues. DNA for the CDR3: TGTGCCAGCAGCACCGGGGTAGTGAACACTGAAGCTTTCTTT. This encodes CASSTGVVNTEAFF.

In this sample, this clone turned up a few times. This chain connects TRBV4-2 to TRBJ1-2; D is unresolved. CDR1 and CDR2 (germline): LGHNA, YNFKEQ. CDR3 length: 15 residues. V was clipped by 0 bases and J by 4 bases, with 12 bases between them. The CDR3: CASSQDGAGSYGYTF. Here the CDR3 DNA reads TGTGCCAGCAGCCAAGATGGAGCAGGATCCTATGGCTACACCTTC.

The CDR3 bases are TGTGCCAGCAGTCGGCGGGAGCGGGAGACTATCGCAGATACGCAGTATTTT. This codes for CASSRRERETIADTQYF. The rearrangement links TRBV9 to TRBJ2-3, with 8 bases aligning to TRBD2. This CDR3 contains 17 residues. The V and J ends lost 5 bases and 4 bases, in that order; junction bases with no gene match: 15. Germline V gene data show CDR1 as SGDLS and CDR2 as YYNGEE.

J is TRBJ2-7 and V is TRBV7-2; no firm D call. Germline CDR1 and CDR2: SGHTA and FQGNSA. This CDR3 spans 11 amino acids. Trimming shortened V by 2 bases and J by 5 bases, and 4 bases separated the two germline ends. CDR3: CASSLIHEQYF. DNA for the CDR3: TGTGCCAGCAGCTTAATACACGAGCAGTACTTC.

J is TRBJ2-2 and V is TRBV6-1; D call uncertain. Trimming took 3 bases from V and 5 from J, leaving 16 bases between them. The CDR3 has 16 amino acids. Germline assignment: CDR1 MNHNS and CDR2 SASEGT. The CDR3 DNA follows: TGTGCCAGCAGTGAGTGGCACAGTATAAGAACCGGGGAGCTGTTTTTT. Protein sequence: CASSEWHSIRTGELFF.

V is TRBV6-4 and J is TRBJ2-7; 9 nucleotides line up with TRBD2. The germline gives CDR1 MRHNA, CDR2 SNTAGT. The CDR3 is 15 residues long. J lost 3 bases, V lost 4 bases, and 7 bases had no gene match. The CDR3 DNA reads TGTGCCAGCAGTGCTCCTAGCGGGATGGTCTACGAGCAGTACTTC. It translates to CASSAPSGMVYEQYF.

The V gene is TRBV28, the J gene TRBJ2-7, with D unclear. The V gene lost 4 bases and the J gene lost 5 bases, with 3 bases spanning the gap. The germline CDR1 and CDR2 sequences are MDHEN and SYDVKM. The CDR3 consists of 10 residues. In nucleotides, the CDR3 is TGTGCCAGCAGTTACGACGAGCAGTACTTC. Encoded protein: CASSYDEQYF.

This clone appeared a single time. The J gene is TRBJ1-1, the V gene TRBV6-5; 8 positions match TRBD1. J was trimmed by 4 bases and V by 5 bases; bases with no gene match: 9. The CDR3 totals 15 residues. Germline CDR1 and CDR2: MNHEY and SVGAGI. CDR3 sequence (DNA): TGTGCCAGCAGTCTTAGGACAGGGACCGCCACTGAAGCTTTCTTT. Its protein product is CASSLRTGTATEAFF.

The chain combines TRBV28 with TRBJ2-1; a weak D match, TRBD2 (5 bases). This CDR3 spans 12 amino acids. Per germline, CDR1 MDHEN and CDR2 SYDVKM. Trimming pared 5 bases from V and 9 bases from J, leaving 11 bases between. This chain's CDR3 is CASSQPGSEQFF. The CDR3 DNA reads TGTGCCAGCAGTCAACCGGGGAGTGAGCAGTTCTTC. The complete variable domain, with remaining parts taken from reference TRBV28 and TRBJ2-1, reads DVKVTQSSRYLVKRTGEKVFLECVQDMDHENMFWYRQDPGLGLRLIYFSYDVKMKEKGDIPEGYSVSREKKERFSLILESASTNQTSMYLCASSQPGSEQFFGPGTRLTVL.

The J gene is TRBJ2-4, the V gene TRBV4-3; D may be TRBD2 (5 bases). Trimming left V 4 bases short and J 9 bases short, with 16 bases between. The length of the CDR3 is 14 residues. In germline, CDR1 is LGHNA, CDR2 YSLEER. CDR3 region: CASSPQPEESIQYF. In DNA, the CDR3 is TGCGCCAGCAGCCCCCAACCGGAGGAGAGCATTCAGTACTTC.

This chain connects TRBV2 to TRBJ1-4; unclear D gene. In germline, CDR1 is SNHLY, CDR2 FYNNEI. This CDR3 is 16 amino acids long. V was pared by 1 base and J by 13 bases, with 22 bases between. CDR3 sequence (DNA): TGTGCCAGCAGTGAAGGTTCATCAAGGGCTGCAGAGTTACTGTTTTTT. Translated: CASSEGSSRAAELLFF.